This passage covers 12 T cell receptor beta chains from one sample sequenced in a study of vaccination and CD4 T cells after COVID-19. Treatment in this sample: approximately 9-day PBMC culture with coronavirus spike peptide pools or control peptides (ViraFEST assay). During the years 2011-2018, before the COVID-19 pandemic, the unexposed donor's CD4+ T cells were collected. Researchers used the Oncomine TCR Beta short-read assay to sequence DNA from cultured CD4+ T cells. TCRdb fed the PCR reads into MiXCR, producing one record per CDR3 protein. The top ten hold roughly three fifths of the sample, which has thousands of distinct CDR3 sequences, roughly 26% seen once. The antigens these receptors bind are not known. Input material: CD4+ T cells from blood, cultured in vitro. The receptor source for this set is a human donor in good health.

In its sample, this clonotype was seen a few times. The rearrangement joins TRBV2 to TRBJ2-2, with 7 bases identical to TRBD2. This CDR3 spans 14 amino acids. The ends lost 7 bases at V and 7 bases at J; junction bases unmatched: 9. The V gene's germline CDR1 is SNHLY and CDR2 FYNNEI. The CDR3 nucleotides are TGTGCCAGCACCGGGACTACTTTTGGCGGGGAGCTGTTTTTT. It specifies CASTGTTFGGELFF.

This chain joins TRBV21-1 and TRBJ2-7; the table assigns TRBD1, which was not confirmed against the DNA. TRBV21-1 is a pseudogene. The CDR3 extends over 20 amino acids. The CDR3 reads CASSNQPVGTVTRSSYEQYF. The CDR3 region has the DNA TGTGCCAGCAGCAACCAGCCCGTTGGGACGGTTACCAGGAGCTCCTACGAGCAGTACTTC.

The rearrangement uses TRBV30 and TRBJ2-7, with TRBD1 identical over 8 bases. There are 14 residues in the CDR3. Germline V gene sequence: CDR1 GTSNPN, CDR2 SVGIG (reference sequence). V dropped 3 bases and J dropped 8; count of bases not matched to a gene: 12. CDR3 loop: CAWRPRDRGVKQYF. CDR3 coding DNA: TGTGCCTGGAGGCCCCGCGACAGGGGCGTCAAGCAGTACTTC.

The V gene is TRBV10-2, the J gene TRBJ2-3, with 9 positions matching TRBD1. V shed 6 bases, J shed 0 bases, and the junction held 4 bases outside the gene matches. The CDR3 has 15 residues. Germline values: CDR1 WSHSY, CDR2 SAAADI. The CDR3 DNA reads as TGCGCCAGCAGCCCCGGGACAGGGAGCACAGATACGCAGTATTTT. Protein sequence: CASSPGTGSTDTQYF.

V and J are TRBV23-1 and TRBJ2-3, with 9 bases identical to TRBD1. TRBV23-1 has ORF status, its function being uncertain. V shed 6 bases and J 1 base; nucleotides not matched to a gene: 5. The CDR3 is 15 residues long. CDR3 sequence: CASRGQGGGTDTQYF. The CDR3 DNA is TGCGCCAGCAGGGGACAGGGCGGGGGCACAGATACGCAGTATTTT.

This clonotype has just a few counts. The V and J genes are TRBV20-1 and TRBJ2-4, with unresolved D. Germline CDR1 DFQATT, CDR2 SNEGSKA (reference sequence). CDR3 length: 12 amino acids. V shed 3 bases and J shed 6 bases, with 9 bases lying between them. The CDR3 region is CSARPSLNIQYF. The CDR3 nucleotides read TGCAGTGCTAGGCCCTCCTTAAACATTCAGTACTTC.

In its sample, this clonotype is large. The J gene is TRBJ1-1, the V gene TRBV10-3; 8 bases are shared with TRBD1. With 5 bases clipped from V and 4 bases from J, the junction kept 9 bases outside the gene matches. CDR1 ENHRY and CDR2 SYGVKD come from the germline V gene. The length of the CDR3 is 15 residues. Written as DNA, the CDR3 is TGTGCCATCAGTCAAATTACAGGGGGGAGCACTGAAGCTTTCTTT. The encoded protein is CAISQITGGSTEAFF.

Only a few counts were recorded for this clonotype. The rearrangement joins TRBV7-6 to TRBJ1-5, with TRBD1 as a possible D gene (6 bases). Germline V gene sequence: CDR1 SGHVS, CDR2 FNYEAQ. This CDR3 is built from 15 residues. V dropped 1 base and J dropped 3 bases, with 10 bases sitting between them. The CDR3 protein is CASSLGQGNNQPQHF. DNA for the CDR3: TGTGCCAGCAGCTTAGGGCAGGGGAACAATCAGCCCCAGCATTTT.

This clonotype has more than one count but fewer than ten. The chain has TRBV6-5 and TRBJ1-2; D is ambiguous. The CDR3 is 14 amino acids. V lost 4 bases, J lost 2 bases, and 11 bases lay in between. CDR1 and CDR2 from the germline V gene are MNHEY and SVGAGI. CDR3 protein: CASSSQMGNYGYTF. Written as DNA, the CDR3 is TGTGCCAGCAGTTCCCAAATGGGAAACTATGGCTACACCTTC.

The J gene is TRBJ1-2, the V gene TRBV5-4; the match to TRBD1 covers 7 bases. Germline lookup yields CDR1 SGHNT and CDR2 YYREEE (reference sequence). CDR3 size: 16 residues. J was trimmed by 7 bases and V by 3 bases; bases with no gene match: 15. The CDR3 region has the DNA TGTGCCAGCAGCTGGGGACAGCTTAGTGGAGGTGGTGGCTACACCTTC. This gives the protein CASSWGQLSGGGGYTF.

The CDR3 region is CASSWAWQGNTEAFF. Written as DNA, the CDR3 is TGCGCCAGCAGCTGGGCTTGGCAGGGGAACACTGAAGCTTTCTTT. The V and J genes are TRBV5-1 and TRBJ1-1, with a tentative D call TRBD1 (5 bases). Germline assignment: CDR1 SGHRS and CDR2 YFSETQ. This CDR3 spans 15 amino acids. V lost 3 bases and J 1 base, leaving 13 bases between the germline ends.

This chain uses TRBV10-3 with TRBJ1-6; 8 nucleotides match TRBD1. The CDR3 length is 15 residues. Losses at the gene ends were 10 bases for V and 8 bases for J; bases not matched to a gene: 13. The V gene's germline CDR1 is ENHRY and CDR2 SYGVKD. The CDR3 DNA reads TGTGCCACGACAGGGGTTGGGGGAAGGGATTCACCCCTCCACTTT. Translated: CATTGVGGRDSPLHF.